These 27 T cell receptor beta chains came from one sample sequenced in a study of blood T cell repertoires in COVID-19. The repertoire was sequenced with immunoSEQ multiplex PCR; TCRdb's copy has only in-frame clones and lacks some. The table has 200,000 to 250,000 clones, about 90% seen once. Material: PBMCs or T cells enriched from blood (not recorded which). These receptors were collected from a young man who had been exposed to COVID-19.

The chain has TRBV5-1 and TRBJ2-7, with TRBD2 identical over 8 bases. V shed 0 bases, J shed 4 bases, and the junction held 6 bases outside the gene matches. CDR1 and CDR2 (germline): SGHRS, YFSETQ. This CDR3 has 15 amino acids. The CDR3, as DNA: TGCGCCAGCAGCTTGGTCCCCGGGGGGGCTTACGAGCAGTACTTC. Its protein product is CASSLVPGGAYEQYF. Looking up the rest from reference TRBV5-1 and TRBJ2-7 gives the full variable domain: KAGVTQTPRYLIKTRGQQVTLSCSPISGHRSVSWYQQTPGQGLQFLFEYFSETQRNKGNFPGRFSGRQFSNSRSEMNVSTLELGDSALYLCASSLVPGGAYEQYFGPGTRLTVT.

The chain couples TRBV2 to TRBJ2-2, with 8 bases that match TRBD2. Germline V gene data show CDR1 as SNHLY and CDR2 as FYNNEI. This CDR3 comprises 13 residues. The junction had 5 bases not matched to a gene; V was cut back by 10 bases and J by 4 bases. The CDR3 spells CANRGGTTGELFF. CDR3 nucleotide sequence: TGTGCCAATCGCGGGGGGACCACCGGGGAGCTGTTTTTT.

V and J are TRBV19 and TRBJ1-5; 10 nucleotides agree with TRBD1. J was trimmed by 2 bases and V by 6 bases; bases with no gene match: 4. Germline values: CDR1 LNHDA, CDR2 SQIVND (reference sequence). The CDR3 contains 15 residues. The CDR3 DNA is TGTGCCAGTAGCCGACAGGGGGCGGGCAATCAGCCCCAGCATTTT. Its protein product is CASSRQGAGNQPQHF. Full variable domain (outside the CDR3, taken from reference TRBV19 and TRBJ1-5): DGGITQSPKYLFRKEGQNVTLSCEQNLNHDAMYWYRQDPGQGLRLIYYSQIVNDFQKGDIAEGYSVSREKKESFPLTVTSAQKNPTAFYLCASSRQGAGNQPQHFGDGTRLSIL.

The chain combines TRBV11-2 with TRBJ1-2; a possible D gene is TRBD1 (6 bases). Between the trimmed V and J ends, which lost 5 bases and 0 bases, there was a span of 16 bases. The CDR3 totals 16 residues. Germline loops: CDR1 SGHAT, CDR2 FQNNGV. CDR3 nucleotide sequence: TGTGCCAGCAGCACAAACAGGGTTGGGGCTAACTATGGCTACACCTTC. It codes for CASSTNRVGANYGYTF.

The chain has TRBV7-2 and TRBJ2-5, with D possibly being TRBD1 (6 bases). V was pared by 5 bases and J by 0 bases, with 19 bases between. The CDR3 spans 17 residues. Germline V gene sequence: CDR1 SGHTA, CDR2 FQGNSA. CDR3 DNA: TGTGCCAGCAGCGAGGGGGAACGGGAACTAAACCAAGAGACCCAGTACTTC. As protein: CASSEGERELNQETQYF.

This clone was recorded a few times. The chain joins TRBV6-2 or TRBV6-3 to TRBJ1-2, with D possibly being TRBD1 (5 bases). The CDR3 has 14 amino acids. Trimming removed 2 bases from V and 4 bases from J, with 11 bases in between. Germline V gene data show CDR1 as MNHEY and CDR2 as SVGEGT. The CDR3: CASSYHQGSYGYTF. CDR3 in DNA: TGTGCCAGCAGTTACCACCAGGGATCCTATGGCTACACCTTC.

The chain joins TRBV27 to TRBJ2-1, with TRBD1 identical over 9 bases. With V trimmed by 7 bases and J by 3 bases, 7 bases remained unmatched. The CDR3 consists of 15 residues. Germline CDR1 MNHEY, CDR2 SMNVEV (reference sequence). The CDR3 sequence: CASTSGTGIYNEQFF. CDR3 bases: TGTGCCAGCACGTCCGGGACAGGGATCTACAATGAGCAGTTCTTC.

The rearrangement joins TRBV12-3 or TRBV12-4 to TRBJ2-1; weak D call: TRBD1 (5 bases). Deletions cut 6 bases from V and 10 bases from J, with 16 bases between. The CDR3 has 13 residues. The CDR3 region has the DNA TGTGCCAGCAGCTTCCAGGGTTTCTACGAGCAGTTCTTC. This sequence encodes CASSFQGFYEQFF.

V usage is TRBV3-1 (or the pseudogene TRBV3-2) and J usage is TRBJ1-3; 7 bases map to TRBD1. The CDR3 sequence is 16 residues long. The ends lost 4 bases at V and 0 bases at J; junction bases unmatched: 6. CDR1 is LGHDT and CDR2 is YNNKEL in the germline V gene (reference sequence). The CDR3 nucleotides are TGTGCCAGCAGCCCCAGGGGGGTTCGCTCTGGAAACACCATATATTTT. This encodes CASSPRGVRSGNTIYF.

The J gene is TRBJ1-1, the V gene TRBV7-2; D unresolved. This CDR3 comprises 13 residues. Trimming left V 1 base short and J 11 bases short, with 14 bases between. Looked up from germline, CDR1 is SGHTA and CDR2 is FQGNSA. For the CDR3, the DNA is TGTGCCAGCAGCTTAGAAAGGACTCGGATGGCTTTCTTT. Protein: CASSLERTRMAFF.

The rearrangement links TRBV30 to TRBJ2-3, with D possibly matching TRBD2 (6 bases). Trimming removed 2 bases at V and 0 bases at J, with 18 bases between. The CDR3 covers 17 residues. Germline V gene data show CDR1 as GTSNPN and CDR2 as SVGIG (reference sequence). The CDR3 DNA sequence: TGTGCCTGGAGTCGGGGGACTCAGATCTCTAGCACAGATACGCAGTATTTT. Protein product: CAWSRGTQISSTDTQYF. The variable domain in full, with the rest retrieved from reference TRBV30 and TRBJ2-3, is SQTIHQWPATLVQPVGSPLSLECTVEGTSNPNLYWYRQAAGRGLQLLFYSVGIGQISSEVPQNLSASRPQDRQFILSSKKLLLSDSGFYLCAWSRGTQISSTDTQYFGPGTRLTVL.

The V call is TRBV2, the J call TRBJ1-2; 7 nucleotides match TRBD1. The CDR3 loop spans 14 amino acids. CDR1 and CDR2 (germline): SNHLY, FYNNEI. The V segment lost 3 bases and the J segment 5 bases; nucleotides outside the gene matches: 6. The CDR3 here is CASSDGGGDYGYTF. The DNA of the CDR3 is TGTGCCAGCAGTGATGGAGGGGGCGATTATGGCTACACCTTC.

This rearrangement joins TRBV14 to TRBJ1-2; D is uncertain. The CDR3 length is 15 residues. The V end was cut by 1 base, the J end by 0 bases, with 9 bases between. Looked up from germline, CDR1 is SGHDN and CDR2 is FVKESK. The CDR3 DNA follows: TGTGCCAGCAGCCAAGGTATAGCGCCTAACTATGGCTACACCTTC. It yields the protein CASSQGIAPNYGYTF.

V usage is TRBV2 and J usage is TRBJ2-2; D may be TRBD2 (5 bases). Trimming left V 6 bases short and J 4 bases short, with 6 bases between. Germline V CDR1 and CDR2: SNHLY, FYNNEI. This CDR3 region has 12 residues. CDR3 amino acids: CASSRGTGELFF. The CDR3 nucleotides are TGTGCCAGCAGCCGGGGCACCGGGGAGCTGTTTTTT.

V usage is TRBV10-1 and J usage is TRBJ1-2; tentative D call: TRBD1 (6 bases). The CDR3 covers 11 residues. The germline V and J ends were trimmed by 4 bases and 8 bases, with 8 bases remaining between them. The germline V gene encodes CDR1 WNHNN and CDR2 SYGVQD (reference sequence). Here the CDR3 DNA reads TGCGCCAGCAGTGGGGGGCACGGCTACACCTTC. It encodes CASSGGHGYTF.

The rearrangement uses TRBV10-3 and TRBJ1-5, with D unresolved. Trimming removed 3 bases from V and 1 base from J, with 16 bases in between. CDR1 is ENHRY, CDR2 SYGVKD, per germline. CDR3 length: 17 residues. CDR3: CAISEVPKDFSNQPQHF. The DNA for the CDR3 is TGTGCCATCAGTGAAGTACCCAAGGACTTCAGCAATCAGCCCCAGCATTTT.

In DNA form, the CDR3 reads TGTGCCTGGAGTATGGAGGGGAACACTGAAGCTTTCTTT. This translates into CAWSMEGNTEAFF. The chain recombines TRBV30 with TRBJ1-1; D call uncertain. Germline V gene lookup returns CDR1 GTSNPN and CDR2 SVGIG (reference sequence). The CDR3 runs to 13 residues. V was cut by 2 bases and J by 1 base, with 8 bases left in between. The entire variable domain, with the rest obtained from reference TRBV30 and TRBJ1-1, is as follows: SQTIHQWPATLVQPVGSPLSLECTVEGTSNPNLYWYRQAAGRGLQLLFYSVGIGQISSEVPQNLSASRPQDRQFILSSKKLLLSDSGFYLCAWSMEGNTEAFFGQGTRLTVV.

The chain recombines TRBV5-1 with TRBJ2-3, with TRBD1 matching over 8 bases. Germline assignment: CDR1 SGHRS and CDR2 YFSETQ. V gave up 4 bases and J gave up 0 bases; unmatched junction bases: 13. The length of the CDR3 is 18 residues. The CDR3 DNA is TGCGCCAGCAGCCGGACTCAGAGGACAGGGACTAGCACAGATACGCAGTATTTT. It specifies CASSRTQRTGTSTDTQYF.

The chain uses TRBV10-3 and TRBJ2-2; 10 bases map to TRBD1. CDR3 length: 15 amino acids. From germline, CDR1 is ENHRY and CDR2 SYGVKD. V lost 5 bases, J lost 4 bases, and 4 bases stayed unmatched. DNA of the CDR3: TGTGCCATCAGTAAAGGGACAGGGGCCACCGGGGAGCTGTTTTTT. Protein sequence: CAISKGTGATGELFF.

The rearrangement uses TRBV5-1 and TRBJ2-3; 7 nucleotides agree with TRBD2. The CDR3 loop spans 16 amino acids. V dropped 3 bases and J dropped 4; count of bases not matched to a gene: 11. The germline gives CDR1 SGHRS, CDR2 YFSETQ. CDR3 sequence reads: CASSYGLAVSPDTQYF. The CDR3 bases are TGCGCCAGCAGCTACGGGCTAGCGGTTTCTCCAGATACGCAGTATTTT.

V and J are TRBV4-3 and TRBJ2-4, with TRBD1 identical over 7 bases. The germline V gene has CDR1 LGHNA and CDR2 YSLEER. V lost 2 bases to trimming and J lost 9 bases; unmatched junction nucleotides: 7. The CDR3 contains 14 residues. CDR3 in amino acids: CASSQNAQGTIQYF. Written as DNA, the CDR3 is TGCGCCAGCAGCCAAAACGCACAGGGGACCATTCAGTACTTC.

The gene calls are TRBV13 and TRBJ1-1, with 7 bases fitting TRBD1. The CDR3 extends over 14 amino acids. With V trimmed by 3 bases and J by 8 bases, 9 bases remained unmatched. Germline values: CDR1 PRHDT, CDR2 FYEKMQ (reference sequence). The CDR3 nucleotides are TGTGCCAGCAGCTTTCCGGACAGGCAGCTGGAAGCTTTCTTT. Residues: CASSFPDRQLEAFF.

V is TRBV19 and J is TRBJ1-4; D is perhaps TRBD1 (5 bases). Trimming cost V 0 bases and J 10 bases, with 15 bases left between them. Germline V gene data show CDR1 as LNHDA and CDR2 as SQIVND (reference sequence). The length of the CDR3 is 15 residues. In DNA form, the CDR3 reads TGTGCCAGTAGTATAGATGGATCGGGGGTTGGAAAACTGTTTTTT. Its protein product is CASSIDGSGVGKLFF.

This clone was seen a single time. The V and J genes are TRBV5-4 and TRBJ1-2; 7 bases map to TRBD1. The V gene's germline CDR1 is SGHNT and CDR2 YYREEE (reference sequence). After removal of 3 bases from V and 3 bases from J, the junction contained 2 bases not matched to a gene. This CDR3 comprises 13 residues. The CDR3 loop reads CASSSGTDYGYTF. For the CDR3, the DNA is TGTGCCAGCAGCTCCGGGACAGACTATGGCTACACCTTC.

In its sample, this clone was seen a few times. The V gene is TRBV3-1 (or the pseudogene TRBV3-2), the J gene TRBJ1-2; no clear D gene. The CDR3 sequence is 16 residues long. Trimming stripped 0 bases from V and 0 bases from J, with 11 bases between. CDR1 and CDR2 (germline): LGHDT, YNNKEL (reference sequence). CDR3 sequence: CASSQERVSANYGYTF. CDR3 coding DNA: TGTGCCAGCAGCCAAGAGAGGGTTTCAGCTAACTATGGCTACACCTTC.

J is TRBJ1-2 and V is TRBV30, with a tentative D call TRBD1 (6 bases). Germline CDR1 reads GTSNPN; CDR2 reads SVGIG (reference sequence). V gave up 0 bases and J gave up 4 bases, with 12 bases separating them. This CDR3 spans 14 amino acids. The CDR3 DNA reads TGTGCCTGGAGTGTTCCTGGACAGTTCTATGGCTACACCTTC. As protein: CAWSVPGQFYGYTF.

V usage is TRBV9 and J usage is TRBJ1-3, with 7 bases lining up with TRBD1. The CDR3 covers 14 residues. V was pared by 4 bases and J by 4 bases, with 5 bases of the junction left unmatched. Germline V gene sequence: CDR1 SGDLS, CDR2 YYNGEE. The CDR3 DNA follows: TGTGCCAGCAGCCGCGGGACAGACGGAAACACCATATATTTT. It yields the protein CASSRGTDGNTIYF.